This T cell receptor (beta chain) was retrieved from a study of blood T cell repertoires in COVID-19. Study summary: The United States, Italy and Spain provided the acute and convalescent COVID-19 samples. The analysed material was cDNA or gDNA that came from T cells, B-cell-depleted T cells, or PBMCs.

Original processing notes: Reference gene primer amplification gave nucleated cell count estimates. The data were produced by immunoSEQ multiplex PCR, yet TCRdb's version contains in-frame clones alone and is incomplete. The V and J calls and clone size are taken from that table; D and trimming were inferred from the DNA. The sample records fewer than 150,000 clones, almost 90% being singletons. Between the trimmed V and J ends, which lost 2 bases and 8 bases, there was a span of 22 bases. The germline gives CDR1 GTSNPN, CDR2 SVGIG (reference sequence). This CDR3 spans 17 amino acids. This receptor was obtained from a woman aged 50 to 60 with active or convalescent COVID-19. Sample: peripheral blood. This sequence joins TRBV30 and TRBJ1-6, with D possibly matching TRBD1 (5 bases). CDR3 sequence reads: CAWSRSRTGTGDSPLHF. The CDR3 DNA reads TGTGCCTGGAGTCGTAGTCGAACCGGGACGGGGGATTCACCCCTCCACTTT.